Listed below are T cell receptor beta chains from one sample, sequenced in a study of blood T cell repertoires in COVID-19. TCRdb's copy holds only in-frame clones and misses some; the assay was immunoSEQ multiplex PCR. The data hold 390,000 or so clones, with just under 90% observed a single time. The sequencing sample was made of PBMCs or T cells enriched from blood (not recorded which). The origin of the receptors is a woman between 45 and 60 years old who had recovered from COVID-19. The CDR3 runs from the conserved cysteine through the conserved F or W. Fields, in order: clone size, V gene, J gene, D gene, CDR3 DNA, CDR3 protein. A D gene is named only where the DNA matches it firmly. The size entry is marked missing in some rows and otherwise reads once, few, many or a size class.

clone_size: -
v_call: TRBV9
j_call: TRBJ1-1
d_call: -
cdr3_nt: TGTGCCAGCACCCCGGGTCTCTGGAACACTGAAGCTTTCTTT
cdr3_aa: CASTPGLWNTEAFF

clone_size: -
v_call: TRBV2
j_call: TRBJ1-6
d_call: -
cdr3_nt: TGTGCCAGCGCGGAGGGGGGGGCGCTGCAATCACCCCTCCACTTT
cdr3_aa: CASAEGGALQSPLHF

clone_size: -
v_call: TRBV7-9
j_call: TRBJ2-3
d_call: TRBD2
cdr3_nt: TGTGCCAGCAGCTTAGCTAGAGCGGGGGCTAACACAGATACGCAGTATTTT
cdr3_aa: CASSLARAGANTDTQYF

clone_size: -
v_call: TRBV29-1
j_call: TRBJ2-7
d_call: -
cdr3_nt: TGCAGCGTTGAAGACCTGAAACAGGGCTACGAGCAGTACTTC
cdr3_aa: CSVEDLKQGYEQYF

clone_size: -
v_call: TRBV27
j_call: TRBJ2-5
d_call: TRBD1
cdr3_nt: TGTGCCAGCAGTTTATGCACGGGACAGGCGTTTGGGTTCTTTTTTGAGACCCAGTACTTC
cdr3_aa: CASSLCTGQAFGFFFETQYF

clone_size: -
v_call: TRBV11-2
j_call: TRBJ2-7
d_call: TRBD1
cdr3_nt: TGTGCCAGCAGCTCAAGACAGGGGGCTCGATACGAGCAGTACTTC
cdr3_aa: CASSSRQGARYEQYF

clone_size: -
v_call: TRBV5-1
j_call: TRBJ1-1
d_call: -
cdr3_nt: TGCGCCAGCAGCTTGGTGAGTGGCAGACACGCTGAAGCTTTCTTT
cdr3_aa: CASSLVSGRHAEAFF

clone_size: -
v_call: TRBV29-1
j_call: TRBJ1-2
d_call: TRBD1
cdr3_nt: TGCAGCGTAGACCTCCGGGACAGGGGCTATGGCTACACCTTC
cdr3_aa: CSVDLRDRGYGYTF

clone_size: -
v_call: TRBV18
j_call: TRBJ2-5
d_call: TRBD2
cdr3_nt: TGTGCCAGCTCAAAAGAGCGGGGGGCGTCGTTTGAGACCCAGTACTTC
cdr3_aa: CASSKERGASFETQYF

clone_size: -
v_call: TRBV5-1
j_call: TRBJ2-7
d_call: -
cdr3_nt: TGCGCCAGCAGCTTGGGGGCTACTGGAAAGGACTCCTACGAGCAGTACTTC
cdr3_aa: CASSLGATGKDSYEQYF

clone_size: -
v_call: TRBV11-3
j_call: TRBJ2-1
d_call: -
cdr3_nt: TGTGCCAGCAGCTTAGAGGGGCACCTCAGGGGTGAGCAGTTCTTC
cdr3_aa: CASSLEGHLRGEQFF

clone_size: few
v_call: TRBV27
j_call: TRBJ2-7
d_call: TRBD2
cdr3_nt: TGTGCCAGCGCCCACCAGCGGGGGGGCCTGCACGAGCAGTACTTC
cdr3_aa: CASAHQRGGLHEQYF

clone_size: once
v_call: TRBV19
j_call: TRBJ1-2
d_call: -
cdr3_nt: TGTGCCAGTAGTAGTCGTGGCGGTTATGGCTACACCTTC
cdr3_aa: CASSSRGGYGYTF